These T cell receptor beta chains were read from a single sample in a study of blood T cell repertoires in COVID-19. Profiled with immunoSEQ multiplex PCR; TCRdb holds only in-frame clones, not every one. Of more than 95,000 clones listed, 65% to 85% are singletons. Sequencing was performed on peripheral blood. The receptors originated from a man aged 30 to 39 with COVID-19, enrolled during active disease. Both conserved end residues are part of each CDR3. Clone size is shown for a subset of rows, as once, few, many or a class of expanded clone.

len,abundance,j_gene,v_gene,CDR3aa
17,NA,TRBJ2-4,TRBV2,CASSEISGSSAKNIQYF
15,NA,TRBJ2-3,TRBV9,CASSVDAGDTDTQYF
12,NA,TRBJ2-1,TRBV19,CASRDSYNEQFF
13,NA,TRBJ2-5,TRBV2,CASSAQAQETQYF
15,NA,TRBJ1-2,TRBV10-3,CAISEEAGAVRGYTF
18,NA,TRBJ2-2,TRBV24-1,CATSDGGVTSGPTGELFF
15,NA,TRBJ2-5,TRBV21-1,CASSKTRAGGETQYF
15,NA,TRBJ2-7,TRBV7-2,CASSFTSGGTYEQYF
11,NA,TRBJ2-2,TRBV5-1,CASSMSGELFF
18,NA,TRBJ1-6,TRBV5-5,CASSLESAGQVQYSPLHF
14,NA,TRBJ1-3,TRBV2,CASRDRGSGNTIYF
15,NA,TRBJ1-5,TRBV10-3,CAISESRGTNQPQHF
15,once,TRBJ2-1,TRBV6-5,CASTRAGGPYNEQFF
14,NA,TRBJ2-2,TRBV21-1,CASWGGPNTGELFF
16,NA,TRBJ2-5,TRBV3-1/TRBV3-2,CASSQGIGQAGETQYF
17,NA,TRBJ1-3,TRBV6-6,CASSRAGGPPSGNTIYF
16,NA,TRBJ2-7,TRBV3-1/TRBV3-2,CASSRLQTGGPYEQYF
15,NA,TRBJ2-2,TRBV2,CASSYREVGTGELFF
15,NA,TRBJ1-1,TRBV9,CASSVRDRDSTEAFF
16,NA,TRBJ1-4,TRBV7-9,CASSLGQPATNEKLFF
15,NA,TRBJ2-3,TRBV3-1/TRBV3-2,CASSPTSGSTDTQYF
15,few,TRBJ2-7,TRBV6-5,CASKLVSGSMYEQYF
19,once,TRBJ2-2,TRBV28,CASSLPLTPGTVTTGELFF
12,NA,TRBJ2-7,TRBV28,CASSRSGAEQYF
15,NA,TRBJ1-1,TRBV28,CASSFPLEGATEAFF
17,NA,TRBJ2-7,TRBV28,CASSLWGSGSGSYEQYF
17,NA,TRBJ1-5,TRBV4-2,CASSQEAQGSGNQPQHF
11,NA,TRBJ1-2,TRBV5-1,CASSLGLDYTF
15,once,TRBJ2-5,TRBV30,CAWSVQAGGLETQYF
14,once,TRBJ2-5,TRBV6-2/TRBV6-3,CASSQGPYQETQYF
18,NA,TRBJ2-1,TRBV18,CASSQPWGGKSSYNEQFF
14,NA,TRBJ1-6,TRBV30,CAWSVAGGNSPLHF
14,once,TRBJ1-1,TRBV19,CASQAGQGYTEAFF
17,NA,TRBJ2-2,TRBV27,CASTLRGLAGAGGELFF
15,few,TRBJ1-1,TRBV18,CASSPPGTGGTEAFF
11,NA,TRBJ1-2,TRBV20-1,CSASRAGGYTF
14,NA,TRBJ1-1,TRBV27,CASSLQGARTEAFF